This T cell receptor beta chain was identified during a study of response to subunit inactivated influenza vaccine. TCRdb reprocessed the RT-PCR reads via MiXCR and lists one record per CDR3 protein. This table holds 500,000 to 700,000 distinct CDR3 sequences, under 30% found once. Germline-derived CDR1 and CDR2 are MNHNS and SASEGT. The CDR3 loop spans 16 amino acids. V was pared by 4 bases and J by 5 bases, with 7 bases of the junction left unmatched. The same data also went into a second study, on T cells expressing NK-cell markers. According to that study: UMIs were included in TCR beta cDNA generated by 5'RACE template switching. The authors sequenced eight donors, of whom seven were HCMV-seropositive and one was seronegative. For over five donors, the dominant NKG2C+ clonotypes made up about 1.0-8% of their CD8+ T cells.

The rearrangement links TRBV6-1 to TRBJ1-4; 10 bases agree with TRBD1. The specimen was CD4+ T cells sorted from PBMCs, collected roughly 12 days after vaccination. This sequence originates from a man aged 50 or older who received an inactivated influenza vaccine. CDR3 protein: CASSVIPGQGNEKLFF. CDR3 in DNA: TGTGCCAGCAGTGTGATACCGGGACAGGGGAATGAAAAACTGTTTTTT.